This T cell receptor beta chain was captured in a study of early T cells in non-severe SARS-CoV-2 infection. About the study: Alpha and beta chains were unpaired, from unsorted whole-blood bulk RNA.

This clonotype was detected many times. Its antigen remains unidentified. V lost 1 base and J 5 bases, leaving 8 bases between the germline ends. CDR3 length: 13 residues. Germline V gives CDR1 LNHNV, CDR2 YYDKDF (reference sequence). General study points: VDJdb matching skewed toward anti-spike CD8 responses, missing private and CD4 specificities.

Unique molecular identifier tags were affixed to discrete cDNA molecules. TCRdb re-called the 5' RACE reads with MiXCR, one entry per CDR3 protein. The sample lists more than 20,000 distinct CDR3 sequences, 4% occurring once. The sequenced material came from whole blood. The rearrangement uses TRBV15 and TRBJ2-5; possibly TRBD1 or TRBD2 for D (5 bases each). The sequence derives from an adult who was a healthcare worker with PCR-confirmed SARS-CoV-2 infection or an uninfected control (not recorded which). The DNA of the CDR3 is TGTGCCACCAGCAGAGGAGGGGACGAGACCCAGTACTTC. Translated: CATSRGGDETQYF.